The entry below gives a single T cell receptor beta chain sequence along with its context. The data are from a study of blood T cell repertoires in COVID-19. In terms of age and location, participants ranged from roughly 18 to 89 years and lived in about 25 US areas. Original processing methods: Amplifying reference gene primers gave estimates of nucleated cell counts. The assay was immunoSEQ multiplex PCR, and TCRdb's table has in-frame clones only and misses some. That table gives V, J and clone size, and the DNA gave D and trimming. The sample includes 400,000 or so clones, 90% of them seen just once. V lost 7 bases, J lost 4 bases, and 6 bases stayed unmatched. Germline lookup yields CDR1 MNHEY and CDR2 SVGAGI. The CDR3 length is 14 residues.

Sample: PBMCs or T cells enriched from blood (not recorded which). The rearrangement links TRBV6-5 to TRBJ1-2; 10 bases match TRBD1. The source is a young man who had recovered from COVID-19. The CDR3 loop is CASTKTGGVYGYTF. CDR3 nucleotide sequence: TGTGCCAGCACCAAGACAGGGGGCGTCTATGGCTACACCTTC.